The 23 T cell receptor beta chains in this list originate from one sample, sequenced in a study of blood T cell repertoires in COVID-19 (dated by TCRdb to 2020 to 2021). The library was produced with the immunoSEQ multiplex PCR assay. This immuneACCESS table, as held by TCRdb, lists in-frame sequences with V and J called but not all clones. Of the missing ones, under half trace to an unresolved V gene in checked studies; the others have no known cause. The sample yields roughly 40,000 clones; around 85% were counted once. The leading ten clones occupy approximately 25% of the sample. Sequenced material: peripheral blood. These receptors originate from a human donor with acute or convalescent COVID-19. The donor label of this sample is uncertain.

This chain links TRBV7-3 with TRBJ2-1; D not resolved. V dropped 2 bases and J dropped 0 bases, with 11 bases sitting between them. This CDR3 has 16 residues. Germline V gene sequence: CDR1 SGHTA, CDR2 FQGTGA. The CDR3 sequence: CASSLFSTGSYNEQFF. Here the CDR3 DNA reads TGTGCCAGCAGCTTATTCTCTACGGGCTCCTACAATGAGCAGTTCTTC.

The J gene is TRBJ2-2, the V gene TRBV3-1 (or the pseudogene TRBV3-2); D gene uncertain. Germline CDR1 and CDR2: LGHDT and YNNKEL (reference sequence). This CDR3 comprises 15 residues. V gave up 0 bases and J gave up 1 base, with 6 bases separating them. The CDR3 here is CASSQELWNTGELFF. The CDR3 nucleotides read TGTGCCAGCAGCCAAGAACTTTGGAACACCGGGGAGCTGTTTTTT.

This clone was found once. V gene TRBV5-4 combines with J gene TRBJ1-4; no clear D gene. CDR1 and CDR2 from the germline V gene are SGHNT and YYREEE (reference sequence). The germline V and J ends were trimmed by 0 bases and 8 bases, with 11 bases remaining between them. The CDR3 loop spans 14 amino acids. CDR3 DNA: TGTGCCAGCAGCTTGGTTGGTCCCGGGGAAAAACTGTTTTTT. Residues: CASSLVGPGEKLFF.

The chain is built from TRBV6-6 and TRBJ2-3; D unresolved. The CDR3 has 14 amino acids. Germline V CDR1 and CDR2: MNHNY, SVGAGI (reference sequence). The ends were cut back, 6 bases at V and 2 bases at J, with 12 bases in the middle. CDR3 sequence: CASSNSIITDTQYF. The DNA of the CDR3 is TGTGCCAGCAGCAACAGTATAATCACAGATACGCAGTATTTT.

This clone has only one observation. The genes are TRBV28 and TRBJ2-6; weak D call: TRBD2 (5 bases). Germline assignment: CDR1 MDHEN and CDR2 SYDVKM. This CDR3 region has 18 residues. Trimming cost V 4 bases and J 0 bases, with 16 bases left between them. The CDR3 sequence: CASSSSWRVISGANVLTF. CDR3 bases: TGTGCCAGCAGTTCCTCCTGGCGGGTGATCTCTGGGGCCAACGTCCTGACTTTC.

The rearrangement links TRBV27 to TRBJ2-2; 8 positions match TRBD1. This CDR3 is built from 15 residues. Germline trimming cut 7 bases from V and 6 bases from J; bases unmatched to any gene: 10. Germline V gives CDR1 MNHEY, CDR2 SMNVEV (reference sequence). The CDR3: CASNRGDRGAGELFF. The CDR3, as DNA: TGTGCCAGCAACAGAGGAGACAGGGGAGCCGGGGAGCTGTTTTTT.

The rearrangement joins TRBV10-3 to TRBJ2-1; tentatively, D is TRBD1 (6 bases). The germline CDR1 and CDR2 sequences are ENHRY and SYGVKD. This CDR3 region has 12 residues. Trimming left V 6 bases short and J 8 bases short, with 11 bases between. CDR3 sequence (DNA): TGTGCCATCAGGGAACAGGGCGATGAGCAGTTCTTC. This sequence encodes CAIREQGDEQFF.

About this clone itself: Germline is not matched at one junction end, which may reflect a read error. This chain joins TRBV14 and TRBJ1-1, with a possible D match to TRBD1 (6 bases). The CDR3 loop spans 13 amino acids. The germline CDR1 and CDR2 sequences are SGHDN and FVKESK. CDR3 loop: CASSQEGGTEAFF. CDR3 coding DNA: TGTGCCAGCAGTCAAGAGGGGGGCACTGAAGCTTTCTTT.

The chain uses TRBV27 and TRBJ2-3; TRBD2 is a possible D gene (6 bases). Germline V gene lookup returns CDR1 MNHEY and CDR2 SMNVEV (reference sequence). The CDR3 is 17 amino acids. V was clipped by 4 bases and J by 6 bases, with 23 bases between them. The CDR3 bases are TGTGCCAGCAGTTCCGCCATCCGAGCAGGCGGGGCGGATACGCAGTATTTT. It encodes CASSSAIRAGGADTQYF.

This clone has only one observation. The chain combines TRBV5-6 with TRBJ1-5, with D possibly matching TRBD1 (6 bases). The CDR3 runs 14 residues. Germline V gene data show CDR1 as SGHDT and CDR2 as YYEEEE. V lost 2 bases and J 3 bases, leaving 9 bases between the germline ends. The CDR3 reads CASSFQGYNQPQHF. The DNA for the CDR3 is TGTGCCAGCAGCTTTCAGGGGTACAATCAGCCCCAGCATTTT.

This clone has only a few counts. The rearrangement joins TRBV5-1 to TRBJ2-3; TRBD2 is a possible D gene (6 bases). Germline V gives CDR1 SGHRS, CDR2 YFSETQ. Deletions cut 4 bases from V and 3 bases from J, with 21 bases between. The length of the CDR3 is 17 residues. CDR3 nucleotide sequence: TGCGCCAGCAGCCCTTCTATCGGAGGGAGAAAGACAGATACGCAGTATTTT. Amino acid sequence: CASSPSIGGRKTDTQYF.

V is TRBV5-5 and J is TRBJ2-2; 9 bases align to TRBD1. The CDR3 covers 16 residues. Unmatched junction bases numbered 5, after V lost 4 bases and J lost 1 base. Germline loops: CDR1 SGHKS, CDR2 YYEKEE (reference sequence). The CDR3 region has the DNA TGTGCCAGCAGCATCGACAGGGGGAGGAACACCGGGGAGCTGTTTTTT. Translated: CASSIDRGRNTGELFF.

The gene calls are TRBV6-2 or TRBV6-3 and TRBJ2-5; TRBD2 matches 14 bases. This CDR3 spans 16 amino acids. The germline V gene encodes CDR1 MNHEY and CDR2 SVGEGT. After removal of 4 bases from V and 4 bases from J, the junction contained 5 bases not matched to a gene. CDR3 nucleotide sequence: TGTGCCAGCAGTTCCGGCGGACTAGCGGGGGGAGAGACCCAGTACTTC. Amino acid sequence: CASSSGGLAGGETQYF.

CDR3 sequence: CASRQSTGTGNFPGNTIYF. The CDR3 DNA sequence: TGTGCCAGCAGGCAAAGTACCGGGACAGGGAACTTTCCTGGAAACACCATATATTTT. J is TRBJ1-3 and V is TRBV5-8, with 9 bases identical to TRBD1. Germline V gives CDR1 SGHTS, CDR2 YDEGEE. J gave up 2 bases and V 5 bases, and 17 bases lay outside the gene matches. This CDR3 comprises 19 residues. Full variable domain (missing parts from reference TRBV5-8 and TRBJ1-3): EAGVTQSPTHLIKTRGQQATLRCSPISGHTSVYWYQQALGLGLQFLLWYDEGEERNRGNFPPRFSGRQFPNYSSELNVNALELEDSALYLCASRQSTGTGNFPGNTIYFGEGSWLTVV.

This clone was observed a few times. The chain employs TRBV4-2 and TRBJ1-6; D may be TRBD1 (6 bases). The CDR3 is made up of 17 amino acids. CDR1 LGHNA and CDR2 YNFKEQ come from the germline V gene. Between the trimmed V and J ends, which lost 2 bases and 8 bases, there was a span of 19 bases. The CDR3 DNA reads as TGTGCCAGCAGCCAAACCCTGCGGGGGGGGCGAGATTCACCCCTCCACTTT. As protein: CASSQTLRGGRDSPLHF.

This chain connects TRBV28 to TRBJ1-2, with unresolved D. The CDR3 extends over 12 amino acids. Germline V gene sequence: CDR1 MDHEN, CDR2 SYDVKM. V was clipped by 4 bases and J by 4 bases, with 7 bases between them. DNA for the CDR3: TGTGCCAGCAGTTCACAGCCCTATGGCTACACCTTC. Protein sequence: CASSSQPYGYTF.

The CDR3 DNA reads TGTGCCACCAGCAGAGAAAGGGGAAGGGAAGGTCAGTTCTTC. This sequence encodes CATSRERGREGQFF. V is TRBV15 and J is TRBJ2-1, with D possibly matching TRBD1 (5 bases). This CDR3 has 14 amino acids. Germline assignment: CDR1 LNHNV and CDR2 YYDKDF (reference sequence). V was clipped by 0 bases and J by 13 bases, with 16 bases between them.

This chain uses TRBV9 with TRBJ1-1, with D hard to call. Trimming left V 4 bases short and J 6 bases short, with 13 bases between. Germline V gene data show CDR1 as SGDLS and CDR2 as YYNGEE. The CDR3 is 13 residues long. The CDR3 here is CASSPQQRAEAFF. The DNA for the CDR3 is TGTGCCAGCAGCCCTCAACAGAGGGCTGAAGCTTTCTTT.

This rearrangement joins TRBV4-2 to TRBJ1-3; D is unresolved. V shed 8 bases and J shed 0 bases, with 14 bases lying between them. Germline CDR1 reads LGHNA; CDR2 reads YNFKEQ. CDR3 length: 15 amino acids. The CDR3 sequence: CASGNWRASGNTIYF. DNA for the CDR3: TGTGCCAGCGGAAACTGGAGGGCCTCTGGAAACACCATATATTTT.

This chain uses TRBV29-1 with TRBJ1-4; unclear D gene. V dropped 7 bases and J dropped 13 bases, with 16 bases sitting between them. CDR1 is SQVTM, CDR2 ANQGSEA, per germline. The CDR3 has 11 residues. The CDR3 DNA reads as TGCAGCGCCGTGGCCTTCTCAATACTGTTTTTT. Translating it yields CSAVAFSILFF.

This chain connects TRBV28 to TRBJ2-3; D is perhaps TRBD1 (5 bases). The CDR3 extends over 17 amino acids. In germline, CDR1 is MDHEN, CDR2 SYDVKM. Trimming pared 5 bases from V and 2 bases from J, leaving 20 bases between. The CDR3 protein is CASSPPPEWGYTDTQYF. The CDR3 region has the DNA TGTGCCAGCAGTCCACCCCCAGAGTGGGGCTACACAGATACGCAGTATTTT.

This clone appeared a few times. The J gene is TRBJ2-1, the V gene TRBV3-1 (or the pseudogene TRBV3-2); 8 bases agree with TRBD2. The CDR3 runs to 13 residues. Germline loops: CDR1 LGHDT, CDR2 YNNKEL (reference sequence). The trim removed 1 base at V and 9 bases at J, leaving 2 bases unmatched. CDR3 nucleotides: TGTGCCAGCAGCCAAGTCACTAGCGGTGAGCAGTTCTTC. It codes for CASSQVTSGEQFF.

This clone came up once. The J gene is TRBJ2-3, the V gene TRBV12-5; the match to TRBD2 covers 12 bases. Trimming cost V 1 base and J 6 bases; bases outside gene matches: 2. Germline CDR1 LGHNT, CDR2 FRNRAP. The CDR3 is made up of 15 amino acids. CDR3 in amino acids: CASGLGGTSGDTQYF. CDR3 bases: TGTGCTAGTGGTTTGGGAGGGACTAGCGGGGATACGCAGTATTTT.